This T cell receptor (beta chain) was recorded in a study of CD8 T cells in Susac syndrome. The CDR3 is 15 residues long. Germline assignment: CDR1 SGHRS and CDR2 YFSETQ. The ends were cut back, 4 bases at V and 0 bases at J, with 8 bases in the middle. The RNA input was about 0.5 to 1 ug, and it was reverse transcribed with random hexamers. TCRdb fed the immunoSEQ multiplex PCR reads into MiXCR, producing one record per CDR3 protein. The sample records 100,000 to 150,000 distinct CDR3 sequences, around 94% being singletons. TEMRA cells were FACS-enriched, with CD8+ and CD4+ T cells isolated negatively.

This clonotype originated in a human donor in good health. V is TRBV5-1 and J is TRBJ2-6; D ambiguous. Sequencing input: CD4+ T cells from PBMCs. In DNA form, the CDR3 reads TGCGCCAGCAGCCTTGATGGCTCTGGGGCCAACGTCCTGACTTTC. Translated: CASSLDGSGANVLTF.